The present entry profiles one T cell receptor (beta chain) with its context. Its antigen is undetermined. This entry is derived from a study of T-cell memory formation after mild COVID-19. In the study overall: TCR clusters were mostly confined to one donor each.

TCRdb used MiXCR to reprocess the 5' RACE reads, holding one entry per CDR3 protein. The table has 350,000 to 450,000 distinct CDR3 sequences, around 27% seen once. The CDR3 runs to 18 residues. Germline values: CDR1 KGHSH, CDR2 LQKENI. V lost 3 bases and J 0 bases, leaving 17 bases between the germline ends. Findings and caveats of the study: Clones which contracted sat mainly in CM and EM if CD4+, and in EMRA if CD8+. In pre-infection memory, a portion of responding clones appeared, which suggested that cross-reactive memory joined.

The sample taken for sequencing was PBMCs or a T cell subset sorted from them (not recorded which). V gene TRBV18 combines with J gene TRBJ2-2, with D tentatively TRBD2 (7 bases). The TCR sequence derives from an adult woman who had mild COVID-19 (a few samples of this study predate the infection). Cell type and time point are not known. The CDR3 coding sequence is TGTGCCAGCTCACCCATGGCGCCGGGGGGCTCGAACACCGGGGAGCTGTTTTTT. This sequence encodes CASSPMAPGGSNTGELFF.